The clone carrying this T cell receptor beta chain has just a few counts. The sample is drawn from a study of T-cell reconstitution after alpha-beta-depleted transplantation in children. TCRbeta library construction was performed incorporating unique molecular identifiers. TCRdb re-called the PCR reads through MiXCR, storing one row per CDR3 protein. The sample lists fewer than 750,000 distinct CDR3 sequences; roughly 27% were seen once. Here the sequenced sample was PBMCs, taken before TCRalphabeta/CD19-depleted stem cell transplant. This clonotype was sampled from a boy younger than two with Wiskott-Aldrich syndrome, due to receive a stem cell transplant.

Written as DNA, the CDR3 is TGTGCCAGCATGGGGTCCTATGGCTACACCTTC. Translation gives CASMGSYGYTF. The rearrangement uses TRBV28 and TRBJ1-2; no reliable D call. The CDR3 loop spans 11 amino acids. V was clipped by 7 bases and J by 4 bases, with 7 bases between them. Germline V lookup: CDR1 MDHEN, CDR2 SYDVKM.